These T cell receptor beta chains were read from a single sample in a study of spatial heterogeneity in lung cancer. TCRdb re-called the 5' RACE reads through MiXCR, storing one row per CDR3 protein. This table holds roughly 120,000 distinct CDR3 sequences, less than 15% found once. Source: PBMCs, taken at follow-up. Receptors originate from a male donor with early-stage non-small cell lung cancer. CDR3s include the opening cysteine and the closing phenylalanine or tryptophan. Fields, in order: V gene, J gene, clone size, D gene, CDR3 protein, CDR3 DNA. A D gene is named only where the DNA matches it firmly. Part of the rows lack a size; the others show once, few, many or a class for expanded clones.

>TRBV28|TRBJ2-7|many|TRBD2
CASSPAGVSYEQYF
TGTGCCAGCAGCCCAGCGGGGGTCTCCTACGAGCAGTACTTC
>TRBV6-6|TRBJ2-7|-|TRBD2
CASRVTSGGDEQYF
TGTGCCAGCAGAGTGACTAGCGGGGGCGACGAGCAGTACTTC
>TRBV20-1|TRBJ1-2|few|-
CSASYPDRYYGYTF
TGCAGTGCTAGTTACCCGGACAGATACTATGGCTACACCTTC
>TRBV29-1|TRBJ1-1|-|-
CSVEGRQGGTEAFF
TGCAGCGTTGAAGGGCGGCAGGGAGGGACTGAAGCTTTCTTT
>TRBV20-1|TRBJ2-7|few|-
CSARDISGKYEQYF
TGCAGTGCTAGAGATATCTCGGGTAAATACGAGCAGTACTTC
>TRBV7-3|TRBJ2-1|-|-
CASSLRAGPGGPYNEQFF
TGTGCCAGCAGCTTAAGGGCAGGGCCGGGCGGGCCTTACAATGAGCAGTTCTTC
>TRBV5-1|TRBJ2-1|-|-
CASSLDPISEQFF
TGCGCCAGCAGCTTGGACCCTATCAGTGAGCAGTTCTTC
>TRBV10-3|TRBJ2-7|few|-
CAIDKTPEGYEQYF
TGTGCCATCGATAAGACTCCCGAGGGGTACGAGCAGTACTTC
>TRBV29-1|TRBJ2-5|few|-
CSGKQETQYF
TGCAGCGGGAAACAAGAGACCCAGTACTTC
>TRBV5-1|TRBJ2-7|-|-
CASSLDGKSYEQYF
TGCGCCAGCAGCTTGGACGGGAAAAGCTACGAGCAGTACTTC
>TRBV28|TRBJ1-4|few|-
CASRPSGGGNEKLFF
TGTGCCAGCAGACCGTCGGGGGGAGGTAATGAAAAACTGTTTTTT
>TRBV28|TRBJ2-5|many|-
CASSALSPETQYF
TGTGCCAGCAGCGCGCTATCGCCAGAGACCCAGTACTTC
>TRBV7-2|TRBJ2-7|-|TRBD1
CASSWGVRGLHEQYF
TGTGCCAGCAGCTGGGGGGTCAGGGGGCTACACGAGCAGTACTTC
>TRBV5-1|TRBJ2-7|-|TRBD2
CASSLASSGGPYEQYF
TGCGCCAGCAGCTTGGCCTCAAGCGGGGGACCCTACGAGCAGTACTTC
>TRBV28|TRBJ2-7|-|TRBD2
CASRGLAGGLYEQYF
TGTGCCAGCAGGGGACTAGCGGGGGGTCTCTACGAGCAGTACTTC
>TRBV7-2|TRBJ1-2|-|TRBD1
CASSSDRARANYGYTF
TGTGCCAGCAGCTCTGACAGGGCCCGAGCTAACTATGGCTACACCTTC
>TRBV10-2|TRBJ2-2|-|-
CAIRKEAGELFF
TGCGCCATTAGAAAGGAGGCCGGGGAGCTGTTTTTT
>TRBV12-3/TRBV12-4|TRBJ2-7|-|-
CASSFRRPYEQYF
TGTGCCAGCAGTTTTCGCAGACCCTACGAGCAGTACTTC
>TRBV4-1|TRBJ2-1|many|-
CASSQGAVKGRSTYNEQFF
TGCGCCAGCAGCCAAGGGGCTGTCAAGGGGAGAAGCACCTACAATGAGCAGTTCTTC
>TRBV12-3/TRBV12-4|TRBJ2-1|few|-
CASSLSPYNEQFF
TGTGCCAGCAGTTTAAGTCCATACAATGAGCAGTTCTTC
>TRBV27|TRBJ1-5|many|-
CASSLSPLRSPFSDQPQHF
TGTGCCAGCAGTTTATCCCCTCTCAGGTCCCCTTTCAGTGATCAGCCCCAGCATTTT
>TRBV6-2/TRBV6-3|TRBJ2-7|few|-
CASSYPQWHEQYF
TGTGCCAGCAGTTACCCGCAGTGGCACGAGCAGTACTTC
>TRBV18|TRBJ1-6|-|-
CASSPAGSQYSPLHF
TGTGCCAGCTCACCAGCCGGGTCACAATATTCACCCCTCCACTTT
>TRBV24-1|TRBJ2-1|many|-
CATSGGTYNEQFF
TGTGCCACCAGTGGCGGGACCTACAATGAGCAGTTCTTC
>TRBV29-1|TRBJ2-3|many|-
CSIWTSGGEADTQYF
TGCAGCATCTGGACGAGCGGAGGGGAAGCAGATACGCAGTATTTT
>TRBV5-4|TRBJ2-5|-|-
CASSLSGGAGETQYF
TGTGCCAGCAGCTTATCAGGGGGGGCCGGTGAGACCCAGTACTTC